The 18 T cell receptor beta chains below were found in one sample sequenced in a study of Graves' ophthalmopathy and Graves' hyperthyroidism. The TCR beta CDR3 regions underwent amplification from RNA transcripts. First-round RT-PCR used HTBI primers; second-round multiplex PCR followed. MiXCR was run by TCRdb on the multiplex PCR reads, yielding one entry per CDR3 protein. The sample has some 400,000 distinct CDR3 sequences, around 20% seen once. Material: peripheral blood. These receptors all stem from a woman in her late teens or twenties with Graves' ophthalmopathy.

This clonotype was recorded at least ten times. The chain combines TRBV6-2 or TRBV6-3 with TRBJ2-7; D is unresolved. The V and J ends lost 0 bases and 4 bases respectively, with 13 bases between them. The CDR3 loop spans 15 amino acids. Germline V gene lookup returns CDR1 MNHEY and CDR2 SVGEGT. CDR3 amino acids: CASSYSGKLGYEQYF. The DNA of the CDR3 is TGTGCCAGCAGTTACTCAGGCAAACTCGGATACGAGCAGTACTTC.

The chain has TRBV5-1 and TRBJ2-7; D might be TRBD1 (6 bases). Trimming removed 4 bases at V and 6 bases at J, with 14 bases between. The CDR3 contains 13 residues. Germline CDR1 reads SGHRS; CDR2 reads YFSETQ. CDR3 nucleotides: TGCGCCAGCAGCCTCTGGGTAGGGGGCGAGCAGTACTTC. Its protein product is CASSLWVGGEQYF.

In this sample, this clonotype turned up many times. This rearrangement joins TRBV28 to TRBJ1-2, with D possibly TRBD1 on 5 matching bases. Trimming took off 6 bases at V and 4 bases at J, with 18 bases between the two ends. The CDR3 covers 15 residues. The germline gives CDR1 MDHEN, CDR2 SYDVKM. The CDR3 is CASRQTKGFPYGYTF. CDR3 in DNA: TGTGCCAGCAGGCAAACTAAGGGGTTCCCCTATGGCTACACCTTC.

This clonotype was picked up many times. The CDR3 region has the DNA TGTGCCAGTAGTATGTACAGGGGGGATCAGCCCCAGCATTTT. Residues: CASSMYRGDQPQHF. The chain is built from TRBV19 and TRBJ1-5, with 8 bases identical to TRBD1. Per germline, CDR1 LNHDA and CDR2 SQIVND (reference sequence). The CDR3 length is 14 residues. The V gene end was trimmed by 3 bases and the J gene end by 5 bases; junction bases not matched to a gene: 3.

This clonotype was detected ten times or more. J is TRBJ2-5 and V is TRBV28; 8 positions match TRBD2. The germline V gene has CDR1 MDHEN and CDR2 SYDVKM. The CDR3 loop spans 15 amino acids. The ends lost 1 base at V and 5 bases at J; junction bases unmatched: 6. The DNA of the CDR3 is TGTGCCAGCAGTTTATTCCGAGCGGGAGCGGAGACCCAGTACTTC. It specifies CASSLFRAGAETQYF.

In its sample, this clonotype was seen many times. The J gene is TRBJ1-3, the V gene TRBV25-1; weak D call: TRBD1 (5 bases). V was cut by 1 base and J by 3 bases, with 10 bases left in between. CDR3 length: 15 amino acids. Germline V gene lookup returns CDR1 MGHDK and CDR2 SYGVNS. Here the CDR3 reads CASSEFRGSGNTIYF. CDR3 bases: TGTGCCAGCAGTGAATTTAGGGGAAGTGGAAACACCATATATTTT.

This clonotype was counted many times. This rearrangement joins TRBV25-1 to TRBJ2-2, with D perhaps matching TRBD2 (5 bases). Germline V gene lookup returns CDR1 MGHDK and CDR2 SYGVNS. Trimming pared 7 bases from V and 10 bases from J, leaving 16 bases between. The CDR3 length is 13 residues. CDR3 protein: CASTTFGVKELFF. CDR3 bases: TGTGCCAGCACCACGTTCGGGGTAAAGGAGCTGTTTTTT.

This clonotype was recorded only once. The CDR3 spells CSVEGVGQDRNYGYTF. The CDR3 coding sequence is TGCAGCGTTGAAGGGGTCGGGCAGGACCGGAACTATGGCTACACCTTC. The V gene is TRBV29-1, the J gene TRBJ1-2; D gene unclear. Germline V CDR1 and CDR2: SQVTM, ANQGSEA. CDR3 size: 16 residues. V lost 1 base to trimming and J lost 2 bases, with 17 bases between them.

This clonotype came up many times. This chain uses TRBV6-5 with TRBJ2-7; no definite D call. This CDR3 contains 13 residues. Germline loops: CDR1 MNHEY, CDR2 SVGAGI. Trimming shortened V by 2 bases and J by 2 bases, and 7 bases separated the two germline ends. DNA for the CDR3: TGTGCCAGCAGTTACGGCATTACCTACGAGCAGTACTTC. Its protein product is CASSYGITYEQYF.

At least ten counts were recorded for this clonotype. The CDR3 DNA is TGTGCCAGCAGTGAACAGGGGATGAACACTGAAGCTTTCTTT. Protein: CASSEQGMNTEAFF. This chain uses TRBV2 with TRBJ1-1; TRBD1 might be the D (6 bases). V lost 2 bases to trimming and J lost 0 bases, with 7 bases between them. Germline V CDR1 and CDR2: SNHLY, FYNNEI. The CDR3 length is 14 residues. Drawing the rest from reference TRBV2 and TRBJ1-1, the complete variable domain is EPEVTQTPSHQVTQMGQEVILRCVPISNHLYFYWYRQILGQKVEFLVSFYNNEISEKSEIFDDQFSVERPDGSNFTLKIRSTKLEDSAMYFCASSEQGMNTEAFFGQGTRLTVV.

The table lists this clonotype with many counts. This chain links TRBV6-5 with TRBJ1-6; TRBD1 matches 8 bases. The CDR3 has 15 amino acids. Germline V gene data show CDR1 as MNHEY and CDR2 as SVGAGI. Trimming took 6 bases from V and 8 from J; bases not matched to a gene: 9. DNA of the CDR3: TGTGCCAGCAGGTTGACAGGGGACGGTTATTCACCCCTCCACTTT. Amino acid sequence: CASRLTGDGYSPLHF.

The V call is TRBV12-3 or TRBV12-4, the J call TRBJ2-2; D is perhaps TRBD1 (5 bases). This CDR3 region has 15 residues. V lost 6 bases to trimming and J lost 6 bases, with 17 bases between them. The CDR3 spells CASSPSRGAAGELFF. For the CDR3, the DNA is TGTGCCAGCAGCCCCTCTAGGGGCGCGGCCGGGGAGCTGTTTTTT.

The chain carries TRBV12-3 or TRBV12-4 and TRBJ2-5; TRBD1 might be the D (5 bases). The length of the CDR3 is 14 residues. Trimming shortened V by 3 bases and J by 3 bases, and 11 bases separated the two germline ends. CDR3 amino acids: CASSFSPGKETQYF. In DNA, the CDR3 is TGTGCCAGCAGTTTTTCCCCAGGGAAAGAGACCCAGTACTTC.

This clonotype was seen many times. V and J are TRBV20-1 and TRBJ2-5; unclear D gene. Germline CDR1 is DFQATT and CDR2 is SNEGSKA (reference sequence). This CDR3 has 15 residues. Trimming took 6 bases from V and 0 from J, leaving 17 bases between them. The CDR3 loop reads CSAPQVYGDQETQYF. The CDR3 nucleotides are TGCAGTGCCCCCCAGGTGTATGGGGACCAAGAGACCCAGTACTTC.

This clonotype was picked up many times. The chain uses TRBV7-3 and TRBJ2-5; tentatively, D is TRBD2 (7 bases). Deletions cut 4 bases from V and 2 bases from J, with 17 bases between. The CDR3 is 16 amino acids. The V gene's germline CDR1 is SGHTA and CDR2 FQGTGA. CDR3 in amino acids: CASSWGGRRQQETQYF. CDR3 bases: TGTGCCAGCAGCTGGGGGGGCCGGCGACAGCAAGAGACCCAGTACTTC. Using reference TRBV7-3 and TRBJ2-5 for the parts outside the CDR3, the full variable domain is GAGVSQTPSNKVTEKGKYVELRCDPISGHTALYWYRQSLGQGPEFLIYFQGTGAADDSGLPNDRFFAVRPEGSVSTLKIQRTERGDSAVYLCASSWGGRRQQETQYFGPGTRLLVL.

This clonotype was observed many times. V and J are TRBV25-1 and TRBJ2-5; D is uncertain. The V and J ends lost 5 bases and 1 base respectively, with 14 bases between them. This CDR3 is 15 amino acids long. Germline V gene sequence: CDR1 MGHDK, CDR2 SYGVNS. CDR3 loop: CASSRVLGIQETQYF. In nucleotides, the CDR3 is TGTGCCAGCAGTCGGGTCCTGGGGATCCAAGAGACCCAGTACTTC.

This clonotype was seen at least ten times. The chain combines TRBV6-5 with TRBJ2-5, with 9 nucleotides matching TRBD2. Germline values: CDR1 MNHEY, CDR2 SVGAGI. The trim removed 6 bases at V and 7 bases at J, leaving 9 bases unmatched. This CDR3 has 14 residues. The CDR3 loop is CASSISGRSGTQYF. CDR3 DNA sequence: TGTGCCAGCAGCATTAGCGGGAGAAGTGGGACCCAGTACTTC.

This clonotype has at least ten counts. The CDR3 here is CASSLPTAGNTIYF. CDR3 DNA: TGTGCCAGCAGTTTACCGACGGCTGGAAACACCATATATTTT. V is TRBV12-3 or TRBV12-4 and J is TRBJ1-3, with D uncertain. This CDR3 has 14 amino acids. V was clipped by 2 bases and J by 2 bases, with 7 bases between them.